Listed below are T cell receptor beta chains from one sample, sequenced in a study of blood T cell repertoires in COVID-19. Assay: immunoSEQ multiplex PCR; the TCRdb copy retains only in-frame clones and omits some. The data show more than 95,000 clones, 70% to 85% seen once. The specimen was peripheral blood. The source is a man aged 70-80 years with active or convalescent COVID-19. The CDR3 runs from the conserved cysteine through the conserved F or W. D genes are given only for firm matches. Clone size is given for some rows only: seen once, a few or many times, or a class if the clone is expanded.

TRBJ1-2 TRBD1 NA TRBV19 15 CASSIDLWAGGGYTF TGTGCCAGTAGTATAGATCTTTGGGCAGGGGGCGGCTACACCTTC
TRBJ1-2 NA NA TRBV4-1 15 CASSPDFTGSIGYTF TGCGCCAGCAGCCCAGACTTCACCGGTTCAATTGGCTACACCTTC
TRBJ2-7 NA NA TRBV7-2 15 CASSFMGQGRNEQYF TGTGCCAGCAGCTTTATGGGGCAGGGGCGTAACGAGCAGTACTTC
TRBJ1-6 NA NA TRBV19 13 CASSIGGYSPLHF TGTGCCAGTAGTATAGGAGGGTACTCACCCCTCCACTTT
TRBJ2-7 TRBD1 NA TRBV28 15 CASSLGTGGSYEQYF TGTGCCAGCAGTTTGGGGACAGGGGGCTCCTACGAGCAGTACTTC
TRBJ2-7 NA NA TRBV19 15 CASSIAGSGTYEQYF TGTGCCAGTAGTATAGCCGGCAGCGGAACCTACGAGCAGTACTTC
TRBJ1-5 NA once TRBV5-4 13 CASAEVPEAPQHF TGTGCCAGCGCCGAGGTCCCCGAGGCGCCCCAGCATTTT
TRBJ2-2 TRBD1 NA TRBV19 14 CASSLTGVSGELFF TGTGCCAGTAGTCTTACAGGGGTTTCCGGGGAGCTGTTTTTT
TRBJ1-1 TRBD1 NA TRBV25-1 17 CASSERTTDRGRTEAFF TGTGCCAGCAGTGAACGGACTACGGACAGGGGGCGGACTGAAGCTTTCTTT
TRBJ1-2 TRBD1 NA TRBV10-3 15 CAISEPRDRTYGYTF TGTGCCATCAGTGAGCCCCGGGACAGGACCTATGGCTACACCTTC
TRBJ1-1 NA NA TRBV12-3/TRBV12-4 13 CASSPGFGTEAFF TGTGCCAGCAGCCCAGGGTTTGGCACTGAAGCTTTCTTT
TRBJ2-7 TRBD1 NA TRBV18 15 CASSSGQEGPYEQYF TGTGCCAGCTCGTCGGGACAGGAGGGACCGTACGAGCAGTACTTC
TRBJ1-2 NA NA TRBV7-9 14 CASSLGAANYGYTF TGTGCCAGCAGCTTAGGGGCAGCTAACTATGGCTACACCTTC
TRBJ1-1 TRBD1 NA TRBV30 15 CAWSVRNRGITEAFF TGTGCCTGGAGTGTGAGGAACAGGGGGATCACTGAAGCTTTCTTT
TRBJ1-2 TRBD1 once TRBV28 17 CASIEAGTVGQGYGYTF TGTGCCAGCATTGAGGCCGGGACAGTCGGCCAGGGGTATGGCTACACCTTC
TRBJ2-7 TRBD1 once TRBV4-2 14 CASSKGGQGYEQYF TGTGCCAGCAGCAAAGGGGGACAGGGCTACGAGCAGTACTTC